This TCR beta chain stems from a study of T cell responses to AZD1222 COVID-19 vaccine. The study's findings and limits: The study found vaccine-associated CD4 TCRs spanning spike, dominant at 160-218 and 743-854. Repertoires in all cases were sampled only once the peak T cell response had passed.

The table came from immunoSEQ multiplex PCR; TCRdb's copy has only in-frame clones and leaves some out. The sample consists of some 170,000 clones, around nine tenths of them appearing once. CDR3 size: 17 residues. Between the trimmed V and J ends, which lost 2 bases and 3 bases, there was a span of 17 bases. Germline V gives CDR1 SGHRS, CDR2 YFSETQ. Regarding this clone: Its antigen is not identified.

Sequencing was performed on peripheral blood, taken 28 days after the second AZD1222 dose. This clonotype originated in an adult who received the AZD1222 COVID-19 vaccine. The J gene is TRBJ2-2, the V gene TRBV5-1; possible D gene TRBD2, 7 bases. CDR3 in amino acids: CASSLGFGGRDTGELFF. CDR3 nucleotide sequence: TGCGCCAGCAGCTTAGGCTTCGGGGGGCGCGACACCGGGGAGCTGTTTTTT.